This T cell receptor (beta chain) was sequenced during a study of blood T cell repertoires in COVID-19. Study information: Donors in the United States, Italy and Spain gave samples during acute or convalescent COVID-19. T cells, B-cell-depleted T cells, or PBMCs supplied cDNA or gDNA.

The CDR3 spans 15 residues. CDR1 and CDR2 (germline): SEHNR, FQNEAQ (reference sequence). V lost 1 base, J lost 4 bases, and 14 bases lay in between. Authors' methods: Reference gene primer amplification gave nucleated cell count estimates. Assay used: immunoSEQ multiplex PCR; TCRdb lists only in-frame clones, some missing. The V and J calls and clone size were taken over from that table, and D and trimming were inferred from the DNA. The data show 45,000 to 70,000 clones, 80% to 90% seen once. Specimen: peripheral blood. The chain joins TRBV7-9 to TRBJ2-7, with TRBD2 as a possible D gene (6 bases). The receptor's source is a woman older than 75 with acute or convalescent COVID-19. The CDR3 sequence is CASSLVAAVSYEQYF. Written as DNA, the CDR3 is TGTGCCAGCAGCTTAGTAGCGGCCGTGAGTTACGAGCAGTACTTC.